Listed below are T cell receptor beta chains from one sample, sequenced in a study of identical twins. Using its own MiXCR run on the 5' RACE reads, TCRdb lists one record per CDR3 protein. Of roughly 240,000 distinct CDR3 sequences in the sample, about 7% were seen once. The sample also formed part of further work on yellow fever vaccine responses in identical twins.

What was sequenced was memory (CD45RO+) T cells sorted from blood. Receptors were obtained from a woman between 18 and 29 years old in good health. The CDR3 runs from the conserved cysteine through the conserved F or W. The D gene is left open where the match is weak. Where a row states a size, it is once, few, many or the class of an expanded clone; other rows omit it.

>.|TRBJ1-5|TRBV12-3/TRBV12-4|many
TGTGCCAGCAGCCTCCGTTTGGTGGGACAGCCCCAGCATTTT
CASSLRLVGQPQHF
>.|TRBJ2-5|TRBV11-1|few
TGTGCCAGCAGCTTATTTCGGGGGGCCTCTCTGGAGACCCAGTACTTC
CASSLFRGASLETQYF
>.|TRBJ2-7|TRBV12-3/TRBV12-4|.
TGTGCCAGCAGTTCCCGGAGGACACTAGCCTACGAGCAGTACTTC
CASSSRRTLAYEQYF
>TRBD2|TRBJ2-1|TRBV5-1|.
TGCGCCAGCAGCCTCCGGACTAGCGGGAGCCTCGGAGGGGGGGAGCAGTTCTTC
CASSLRTSGSLGGGEQFF
>.|TRBJ2-4|TRBV28|few
TGTGCCAGCAGTTCCCTCATGCTAGCCAAAAACATTCAGTACTTC
CASSSLMLAKNIQYF
>.|TRBJ2-3|TRBV7-2|few
TGTGCCAGCAGCTTACCTTCCAGGCGAGATACGCAGTATTTT
CASSLPSRRDTQYF
>.|TRBJ1-2|TRBV28|many
TGTGCCAGCTGGGACAACTATGGCTACACCTTC
CASWDNYGYTF
>TRBD1|TRBJ1-1|TRBV6-1|.
TGTGCCAGCAGCGAGACAGGGATCGGGAACACTGAAGCTTTCTTT
CASSETGIGNTEAFF
>.|TRBJ1-6|TRBV6-1|many
TGTGCCAGCAAACAGGGAACTCCCGGCTCCTATAATTCACCCCTCCACTTT
CASKQGTPGSYNSPLHF
>.|TRBJ1-2|TRBV7-9|many
TGTGCCAGCAGCTATAGCTCAAACTACTATGGCTACACCTTC
CASSYSSNYYGYTF
>TRBD2|TRBJ2-7|TRBV19|.
TGTGCCAGTAGTCATGGCGGGAGCTCCTACGAGCAGTACTTC
CASSHGGSSYEQYF
>.|TRBJ2-2|TRBV20-1|many
TGCAGTGCTAGATCGCGACCCTCTGACACCGGGGAGCTGTTTTTT
CSARSRPSDTGELFF
>.|TRBJ2-5|TRBV7-2|many
TGTGCCAGCTCCCTAGGGGGGGCGGGGGAGACCCAGTACTTC
CASSLGGAGETQYF
>.|TRBJ1-3|TRBV6-1|many
TGTGCCAGCAGTGCCACCAGGGCCACTCCGTCCGGCTCTGGAAACACCATATATTTT
CASSATRATPSGSGNTIYF
>.|TRBJ2-7|TRBV10-3|many
TGTGCCATCAGTGAGCCCACAGACCTATACGAGCAGTACTTC
CAISEPTDLYEQYF
>TRBD1|TRBJ2-3|TRBV7-6|few
TGTGCCAGCAGCCCCGACCGGGGACAGGCCACAGATACGCAGTATTTT
CASSPDRGQATDTQYF
>TRBD1|TRBJ2-1|TRBV12-3/TRBV12-4|many
TGTGCCAGCAACATACAGGGGAAGCAGTTCTTC
CASNIQGKQFF
>.|TRBJ2-7|TRBV4-1|many
TGCGCCAGCAGCCCTGGGCCGGGAGCTTTATACGAGCAGTACTTC
CASSPGPGALYEQYF
>.|TRBJ1-3|TRBV6-6|few
TGTGCCAGCAGTGTATTGGGTGGAAACACCATATATTTT
CASSVLGGNTIYF
>TRBD2|TRBJ2-3|TRBV29-1|many
TGCAGCGTGAGAAGGAATAGCGGGAACACAGATACGCAGTATTTT
CSVRRNSGNTDTQYF
>.|TRBJ1-1|TRBV2|few
TGTGCCAGCAGTGAAGCGAGGGGGGGCGAAGGAGCTTTCTTT
CASSEARGGEGAFF
>TRBD1|TRBJ2-5|TRBV28|.
TGTGCCAGCAGTTTAATCGGGACAGGGGGCCGGGAGACCCAGTACTTC
CASSLIGTGGRETQYF
>.|TRBJ2-2|TRBV7-9|few
TGTGCCAGCAGCCTGCAAGCGGCCACCGGGGAGCTGTTTTTT
CASSLQAATGELFF
>TRBD2|TRBJ2-3|TRBV9|many
TGTGCCAGCAGCGTAGGAGCGGGAGGGAGGACAGATACGCAGTATTTT
CASSVGAGGRTDTQYF
>TRBD2|TRBJ2-1|TRBV12-3/TRBV12-4|few
TGTGCCAGCAGTTTCAGACTAGCGGGGAACAATGAGCAGTTCTTC
CASSFRLAGNNEQFF
>TRBD2|TRBJ2-1|TRBV4-1|.
TGCGCCAGCAGCCGAACTAGCGGGGGGGCCCGGTACAATGAGCAGTTCTTC
CASSRTSGGARYNEQFF
>TRBD2|TRBJ2-1|TRBV15|few
TGTGCCACCAGCAGACGGAACCCAGGACTAGCGGGAGGTGGCGAGCAGTTCTTC
CATSRRNPGLAGGGEQFF
>TRBD2|TRBJ2-2|TRBV5-6|.
TGTGCCAGCAGCCAGATTAGCGGGAGGGGCACCGGGGAGCTGTTTTTT
CASSQISGRGTGELFF
>TRBD1|TRBJ1-4|TRBV5-1|.
TGCGCCAGCAGCATGACAGGGGGTAATGAAAAACTGTTTTTT
CASSMTGGNEKLFF
>.|TRBJ1-6|TRBV5-6|.
TGTGCCAGCAAGGCGGGGGATTCACCCCTCCACTTT
CASKAGDSPLHF
>TRBD2|TRBJ2-1|TRBV14|.
TGTGCCAGCAGCCAATCCCGACTAGCGGGAGGCAATGAGCAGTTCTTC
CASSQSRLAGGNEQFF
>.|TRBJ2-1|TRBV12-3/TRBV12-4|many
TGTGCCAGCAGTTTAATTCTAGCCGATGAGCAGTTCTTC
CASSLILADEQFF